Listed below are T cell receptor beta chains from one sample, sequenced in a study of cytomegalovirus exposure and HLA in healthy donors. The repertoire was sequenced with immunoSEQ multiplex PCR; TCRdb's copy has only in-frame clones and lacks some. The repertoire consists of roughly 120,000 clones, with about four fifths occurring once and the leading ten covering roughly 9.2%. The sample taken for sequencing was PBMCs. These receptor sequences come from a female donor in good health and CMV-seropositive. Both conserved end residues are part of each CDR3. The D gene is left open where the match is weak. The size of a clone is reported for some rows only, either as once, few or many, or as a class for expanded clones.

CDR3 length: 16
clone size: once
J gene: TRBJ2-3
V gene: TRBV5-4
D gene: NA
CDR3 DNA: TGTGCCAGCAGCAACAGGCGGGGGCTGAGCACAGATACGCAGTATTTT
CDR3 protein: CASSNRRGLSTDTQYF

CDR3 length: 17
clone size: NA
J gene: TRBJ2-3
V gene: TRBV4-2
D gene: TRBD2
CDR3 DNA: TGTGCCAGCAGCCAATCGGGTAGCGGGGGGGCCGAAGATACGCAGTATTTT
CDR3 protein: CASSQSGSGGAEDTQYF

CDR3 length: 16
clone size: NA
J gene: TRBJ1-6
V gene: TRBV5-6
D gene: NA
CDR3 DNA: TGTGCCAGCAGCTTGGCCTTGGGCAGGGATAATTCACCCCTCCACTTT
CDR3 protein: CASSLALGRDNSPLHF

CDR3 length: 17
clone size: NA
J gene: TRBJ1-2
V gene: TRBV10-2
D gene: NA
CDR3 DNA: TGCGCCAGCAGTGAGTACGACAGTTCCTATGATAACTATGGCTACACCTTC
CDR3 protein: CASSEYDSSYDNYGYTF

CDR3 length: 18
clone size: NA
J gene: TRBJ1-6
V gene: TRBV25-1
D gene: TRBD1
CDR3 DNA: TGTGCCAGCAGTGTAGCCGGGACAGGGGGTGCTCCCAATTCAGCCCTCCACTTT
CDR3 protein: CASSVAGTGGAPNSALHF

CDR3 length: 16
clone size: NA
J gene: TRBJ1-2
V gene: TRBV18
D gene: NA
CDR3 DNA: TGTGCCAGCTCACCCGGAGGAAAAGGCCCCCCCTATGGCTACACCTTC
CDR3 protein: CASSPGGKGPPYGYTF

CDR3 length: 14
clone size: NA
J gene: TRBJ1-6
V gene: TRBV12-5
D gene: NA
CDR3 DNA: TGTGCTAGTGGTTTGGGCGGCGGGGTCTCACCCCTCCACTTT
CDR3 protein: CASGLGGGVSPLHF

CDR3 length: 14
clone size: NA
J gene: TRBJ2-7
V gene: TRBV30
D gene: NA
CDR3 DNA: TGTGCCTGGAGCCCGGGGACTGCCTCCTACGAGCAGTACTTC
CDR3 protein: CAWSPGTASYEQYF

CDR3 length: 12
clone size: NA
J gene: TRBJ2-1
V gene: TRBV2
D gene: NA
CDR3 DNA: TGTGCCAGCAGTTTTAGTTACAATGAGCAGTTCTTC
CDR3 protein: CASSFSYNEQFF

CDR3 length: 13
clone size: NA
J gene: TRBJ1-6
V gene: TRBV10-3
D gene: NA
CDR3 DNA: TGTGCCATCAGAGACAGTTATAATTCACCCCTCCACTTT
CDR3 protein: CAIRDSYNSPLHF

CDR3 length: 15
clone size: NA
J gene: TRBJ2-2
V gene: TRBV7-3
D gene: NA
CDR3 DNA: TGTGCCAGCAGCTTATCGGGACAGAACACCGGGGAGCTGTTTTTT
CDR3 protein: CASSLSGQNTGELFF

CDR3 length: 15
clone size: NA
J gene: TRBJ2-5
V gene: TRBV7-2
D gene: TRBD2
CDR3 DNA: TGTGCCAGCAGATTAGCGGGGGGGGGACAAGAGACCCAGTACTTC
CDR3 protein: CASRLAGGGQETQYF

CDR3 length: 15
clone size: NA
J gene: TRBJ2-2
V gene: TRBV7-9
D gene: TRBD1
CDR3 DNA: TGTGCCAGCAGCCTCGGACAGGGGGCGCCCGGGGAGCTGTTTTTT
CDR3 protein: CASSLGQGAPGELFF

CDR3 length: 14
clone size: NA
J gene: TRBJ2-7
V gene: TRBV6-5
D gene: NA
CDR3 DNA: TGTGCCAGCGGGACCCCGGGGGGCACCTACGAGCAGTACTTC
CDR3 protein: CASGTPGGTYEQYF

CDR3 length: 13
clone size: NA
J gene: TRBJ1-2
V gene: TRBV5-1
D gene: TRBD1
CDR3 DNA: TGCGCCAGCAGCTTCGGCAGGGGGAATGGCTACACCTTC
CDR3 protein: CASSFGRGNGYTF

CDR3 length: 14
clone size: NA
J gene: TRBJ1-2
V gene: TRBV27
D gene: TRBD1
CDR3 DNA: TGTGCCAGCAGACCCGAGGGCAGGGGGGATGGCTACACCTTC
CDR3 protein: CASRPEGRGDGYTF

CDR3 length: 16
clone size: once
J gene: TRBJ2-1
V gene: TRBV7-9
D gene: TRBD1
CDR3 DNA: TGTGCCAGCAGTTCATTTCCCGGGACAGTTCAAAATGAGCAGTTCTTC
CDR3 protein: CASSSFPGTVQNEQFF

CDR3 length: 13
clone size: once
J gene: TRBJ1-1
V gene: TRBV5-1
D gene: NA
CDR3 DNA: TGCGCCAGCAGCTCCCTTCCGAACACTGAAGCTTTCTTT
CDR3 protein: CASSSLPNTEAFF

CDR3 length: 14
clone size: NA
J gene: TRBJ1-1
V gene: TRBV18
D gene: NA
CDR3 DNA: TGTGCCAGCTCACCAAGCGCCGCGGGCACTGAAGCTTTCTTT
CDR3 protein: CASSPSAAGTEAFF

CDR3 length: 11
clone size: NA
J gene: TRBJ1-1
V gene: TRBV6-1
D gene: NA
CDR3 DNA: TGTGCCAGCAGTGCCAGTACTGAAGCTTTCTTT
CDR3 protein: CASSASTEAFF

CDR3 length: 15
clone size: NA
J gene: TRBJ1-5
V gene: TRBV28
D gene: NA
CDR3 DNA: TGTGCCAGCAGGCGGGGGGGAGGGCCATATCAGCCCCAGCATTTT
CDR3 protein: CASRRGGGPYQPQHF

CDR3 length: 16
clone size: few
J gene: TRBJ2-5
V gene: TRBV5-4
D gene: TRBD1
CDR3 DNA: TGTGCCAGCAGCTTGGGCGGACAGGGGAGGGGGGAGACCCAGTACTTC
CDR3 protein: CASSLGGQGRGETQYF

CDR3 length: 15
clone size: few
J gene: TRBJ2-3
V gene: TRBV19
D gene: TRBD1
CDR3 DNA: TGTGCCAGTAGTATGGGTGGACAGGTCACAGATACGCAGTATTTT
CDR3 protein: CASSMGGQVTDTQYF

CDR3 length: 14
clone size: NA
J gene: TRBJ2-6
V gene: TRBV30
D gene: NA
CDR3 DNA: TGTGCCCTCGGCCGGGGCTCTGGGGCCAACGTCCTGACTTTC
CDR3 protein: CALGRGSGANVLTF

CDR3 length: 14
clone size: NA
J gene: TRBJ2-7
V gene: TRBV10-2
D gene: TRBD2
CDR3 DNA: TGCGCCAGCACGGCGGGGGGGCTTTCCTACGAGCAGTACTTC
CDR3 protein: CASTAGGLSYEQYF

CDR3 length: 17
clone size: once
J gene: TRBJ2-3
V gene: TRBV5-4
D gene: TRBD2
CDR3 DNA: TGTGCCAGCAGCTTGTACGGGGGGGGCCGGGTCACAGATACGCAGTATTTT
CDR3 protein: CASSLYGGGRVTDTQYF

CDR3 length: 11
clone size: NA
J gene: TRBJ1-2
V gene: TRBV6-6
D gene: NA
CDR3 DNA: TGTGCCAGCAGTAGACTCATAGGCTACACCTTC
CDR3 protein: CASSRLIGYTF

CDR3 length: 15
clone size: NA
J gene: TRBJ1-6
V gene: TRBV5-1
D gene: NA
CDR3 DNA: TGCGCCAGCAGCTTCCGGAGCTCCTATAATTCACCCCTCCACTTT
CDR3 protein: CASSFRSSYNSPLHF

CDR3 length: 14
clone size: NA
J gene: TRBJ1-5
V gene: TRBV5-8
D gene: NA
CDR3 DNA: TGTGCCAGTTGGAGCGCCGCACCCAATCAGCCCCAGCATTTT
CDR3 protein: CASWSAAPNQPQHF

CDR3 length: 13
clone size: NA
J gene: TRBJ2-2
V gene: TRBV5-4
D gene: NA
CDR3 DNA: TGTGCCAGCAGGACAGGAAACACCGGGGAGCTGTTTTTT
CDR3 protein: CASRTGNTGELFF

CDR3 length: 18
clone size: NA
J gene: TRBJ2-6
V gene: TRBV4-1
D gene: NA
CDR3 DNA: TGCGCCAGCAGCCCCTCGGGCGGGCGAGACAGGGGGGCCAACGTCCTGACTTTC
CDR3 protein: CASSPSGGRDRGANVLTF

CDR3 length: 16
clone size: NA
J gene: TRBJ1-5
V gene: TRBV4-2
D gene: TRBD1
CDR3 DNA: TGTGCCAGCAGCCAAACCGGACAGGGTCCGAATCAGCCCCAGCATTTT
CDR3 protein: CASSQTGQGPNQPQHF

CDR3 length: 13
clone size: NA
J gene: TRBJ1-2
V gene: TRBV6-5
D gene: NA
CDR3 DNA: TGTGCCAGCAGTTATGGCAGGAAGGATGGCTACACCTTC
CDR3 protein: CASSYGRKDGYTF

CDR3 length: 16
clone size: NA
J gene: TRBJ1-2
V gene: TRBV7-3
D gene: TRBD1
CDR3 DNA: TGTGCCAGCAGCTTAACGGACCAACAGGGGGCGGTTGGCTACACCTTC
CDR3 protein: CASSLTDQQGAVGYTF

CDR3 length: 14
clone size: NA
J gene: TRBJ2-7
V gene: TRBV18
D gene: NA
CDR3 DNA: TGTGCCAGCTCACCAGAACCGCGCCTGAACGAGCAGTACTTC
CDR3 protein: CASSPEPRLNEQYF

CDR3 length: 17
clone size: NA
J gene: TRBJ2-3
V gene: TRBV28
D gene: TRBD2
CDR3 DNA: TGTGCCAGCAGTTTAAGGACTAGCGGGGGACTCACAGATACGCAGTATTTT
CDR3 protein: CASSLRTSGGLTDTQYF

CDR3 length: 12
clone size: few
J gene: TRBJ2-7
V gene: TRBV30
D gene: NA
CDR3 DNA: TGTGCCTGGAACAGGGAAGCCCACGAGCAGTACTTC
CDR3 protein: CAWNREAHEQYF

CDR3 length: 14
clone size: NA
J gene: TRBJ1-1
V gene: TRBV9
D gene: NA
CDR3 DNA: TGTGCCAGCAGCGTATCGGGAGGCAACACTGAAGCTTTCTTT
CDR3 protein: CASSVSGGNTEAFF

CDR3 length: 15
clone size: NA
J gene: TRBJ2-1
V gene: TRBV7-2
D gene: TRBD1
CDR3 DNA: TGTGCCAGCAGCCCTGGACAGGGGTCCTACAATGAGCAGTTCTTC
CDR3 protein: CASSPGQGSYNEQFF

CDR3 length: 15
clone size: NA
J gene: TRBJ1-4
V gene: TRBV30
D gene: NA
CDR3 DNA: TGTGCCTGGAGTCTCTCGACAGGAACTAATGAAAAACTGTTTTTT
CDR3 protein: CAWSLSTGTNEKLFF

CDR3 length: 17
clone size: NA
J gene: TRBJ1-4
V gene: TRBV4-1
D gene: TRBD1
CDR3 DNA: TGCGCCAGCAGCCCAAGGGGTCGGACAGGGGGCTCTGAAAAACTGTTTTTT
CDR3 protein: CASSPRGRTGGSEKLFF

CDR3 length: 15
clone size: NA
J gene: TRBJ1-5
V gene: TRBV9
D gene: TRBD1
CDR3 DNA: TGTGCCAGCAGCGTAAACTCGGACAGGCTTCAGCCCCAGCATTTT
CDR3 protein: CASSVNSDRLQPQHF

CDR3 length: 14
clone size: NA
J gene: TRBJ2-5
V gene: TRBV11-3
D gene: TRBD1
CDR3 DNA: TGTGCCAGCAGCAACCGGGACAGGGGCGAGACCCAGTACTTC
CDR3 protein: CASSNRDRGETQYF

CDR3 length: 14
clone size: NA
J gene: TRBJ1-1
V gene: TRBV18
D gene: TRBD1
CDR3 DNA: TGTGCCAGCTCCCCAGGACAGGGTCGGACTGAAGCTTTCTTT
CDR3 protein: CASSPGQGRTEAFF

CDR3 length: 15
clone size: NA
J gene: TRBJ2-3
V gene: TRBV5-1
D gene: TRBD2
CDR3 DNA: TGCGCCAGCAGCTTGGTGGGGGGGAGCACAGATACGCAGTATTTT
CDR3 protein: CASSLVGGSTDTQYF

CDR3 length: 14
clone size: once
J gene: TRBJ1-6
V gene: TRBV21-1
D gene: NA
CDR3 DNA: TGTGCCAGCAATTCCGGGACACCCTTTTCACCCCTCCACTTT
CDR3 protein: CASNSGTPFSPLHF

CDR3 length: 14
clone size: NA
J gene: TRBJ1-2
V gene: TRBV5-5
D gene: NA
CDR3 DNA: TGTGCCAGCAGCTCCCCGGACATTATTGGCGGCTACACCTTC
CDR3 protein: CASSSPDIIGGYTF

CDR3 length: 17
clone size: NA
J gene: TRBJ1-4
V gene: TRBV2
D gene: NA
CDR3 DNA: TGTGCCAGCAGCCACTGGCGCCGACAGAGCCAAAATGAAAAACTGTTTTTT
CDR3 protein: CASSHWRRQSQNEKLFF

CDR3 length: 12
clone size: NA
J gene: TRBJ1-1
V gene: TRBV9
D gene: TRBD1
CDR3 DNA: TGTGCCAGCGCCGGACAGGACACTGAAGCTTTCTTT
CDR3 protein: CASAGQDTEAFF

CDR3 length: 14
clone size: NA
J gene: TRBJ2-3
V gene: TRBV6-5
D gene: TRBD2
CDR3 DNA: TGTGCCAGCAGGACTAGCGTTAACACAGATACGCAGTATTTT
CDR3 protein: CASRTSVNTDTQYF

CDR3 length: 15
clone size: NA
J gene: TRBJ1-2
V gene: TRBV19
D gene: NA
CDR3 DNA: TGTGCCAGTAGTGTTCTCCGGACAGCTCCCTATGGCTACACCTTC
CDR3 protein: CASSVLRTAPYGYTF

CDR3 length: 14
clone size: once
J gene: TRBJ2-5
V gene: TRBV6-1
D gene: NA
CDR3 DNA: TGTGCCAGCAGACCCTCCGGGTCTTCGGGGACCCAGTACTTC
CDR3 protein: CASRPSGSSGTQYF

CDR3 length: 14
clone size: NA
J gene: TRBJ1-1
V gene: TRBV18
D gene: NA
CDR3 DNA: TGTGCCAGCTCACCAGGGTCGGGGAACACTGAAGCTTTCTTT
CDR3 protein: CASSPGSGNTEAFF

CDR3 length: 15
clone size: NA
J gene: TRBJ1-6
V gene: TRBV7-8
D gene: NA
CDR3 DNA: TGTGCCAGCAGCCCCGGACAGCCTTATAATTCACCCCTCCACTTT
CDR3 protein: CASSPGQPYNSPLHF

CDR3 length: 14
clone size: NA
J gene: TRBJ2-3
V gene: TRBV19
D gene: NA
CDR3 DNA: TGTGCCAGTCGGTATCGGGGGGCCGAAGATACGCAGTATTTT
CDR3 protein: CASRYRGAEDTQYF